This T cell receptor (beta chain) was sequenced in a study of shared clonotypes between healthy human individuals. Points from the study as a whole: When naive CD4 clonotypes were compared across a handful of donors, 4% to 6.5% were shared.

CDR3 length: 13 residues. Looked up from germline, CDR1 is ENHRY and CDR2 is SYGVKD. V was clipped by 3 bases and J by 5 bases, with 8 bases between them. As to this clone: As yet, its antigen is unknown.

Generated by immunoSEQ multiplex PCR, the TCRdb table keeps only in-frame clones and is missing some. Of some 2,100,000 clones in the sample, around 95% are singletons; the top ten hold approximately 0.13%. Sample: naive CD4+ T cells sorted from blood. Subset denoted: CD45RA+ positively selected. V usage is TRBV10-3 and J usage is TRBJ2-1, with D possibly being TRBD2 (5 bases). The source is a man aged 18-30 years in good health. CDR3 bases: TGTGCCATCAGTGACCCGGGGAACAATGAGCAGTTCTTC. It translates to CAISDPGNNEQFF.